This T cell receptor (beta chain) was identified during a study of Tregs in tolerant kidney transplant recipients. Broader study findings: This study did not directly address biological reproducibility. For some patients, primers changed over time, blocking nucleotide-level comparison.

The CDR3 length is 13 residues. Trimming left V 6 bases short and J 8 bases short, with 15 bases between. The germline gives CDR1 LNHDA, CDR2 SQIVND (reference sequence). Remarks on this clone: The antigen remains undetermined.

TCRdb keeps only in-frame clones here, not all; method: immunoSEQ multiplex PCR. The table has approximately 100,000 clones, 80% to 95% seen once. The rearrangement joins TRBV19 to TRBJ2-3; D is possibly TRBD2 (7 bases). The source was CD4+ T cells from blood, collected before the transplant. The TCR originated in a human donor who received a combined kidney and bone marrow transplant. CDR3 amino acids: CASSEGRGSTQYF. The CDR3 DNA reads TGTGCCAGTAGCGAAGGGAGGGGGAGTACGCAGTATTTT.